This T cell receptor beta chain was identified in a study of shared clonotypes between healthy human individuals (dated by TCRdb to the early 2020s). Broadly, across the study: The cohort included three men and a couple of women between 18 and 49 years of age. For each donor, CD4 naive and CD4 memory were each run on three plates, CD8 naive on two plates, and CD8 memory on one plate. Blood TCR repertoires of a handful of healthy adults were deeply sequenced to estimate repertoire size and the extent of clonotype sharing between individuals. Different laboratories and diverse techniques were used to prepare libraries and sequence TCR repertoires, to increase sequencing depth and limit assay-specific biases. Each donor's leukapheresis produced roughly between about 0.9 and 9.5 billion PBMCs. Beyond this particular receptor, the publication reports: Compared with non-shared clonotypes, clonotypes shared by all four sorted-subset donors had higher generation probabilities. Even with the large sequencing depth, rarefaction of the sorted-subset datasets indicated that sequencing was incomplete. Estimated clonotype richness was generally larger for naive than for memory subsets. Because the study included a small number of donors, the genetic and exposure-history diversity represented was limited. Only blood was sampled, and tissue TCR repertoires likely differ from those in blood. Across several donors, approximately 5% of naive CD4, roughly 3.8% of naive CD8, 2.3% of memory CD4, and over 0.35% of memory CD8 clonotypes were shared. Based on pairwise subsampling, the degree of clonotype sharing among donors was expected to be affected by sequencing depth.

Concerning this clone: Which antigen it targets is not known. Base qualities are missing; no much larger clone stands one base away.

Using the deep immunoSEQ assay, TCR CDR3 regions were amplified from genomic DNA by multiplex PCR. Genomic DNA extracted from each cell subset was distributed evenly over all wells of several immunoSEQ 96-well plates, and each plate served as one replicate. Each replicate PCR for sorted subsets received around 0.2 ug genomic DNA, equal to roughly 33,000 T cell genomes. The purified libraries were quantified using a Qubit 3.0 fluorometer, sized with a Bioanalyzer 2100, and then quantified again using the KAPA Library Quantification kit. Each immunoSEQ 96-well plate was sequenced on its own single-read 150-cycle Illumina NextSeq 550 flow cell. The source study handled its data this way. Because the immunoSEQ output held only junctional sequences and lacked quality scores, the filtering could not match the filtering applied to full-length reads. To assign V/J genes and CDR3, sequences were annotated against IMGT germline references using PyIR, a Python wrapper for IgBLAST v1.9. Any read was removed if the V/J assignment was weak (E-value above 1e-6), the CDR3 was missing, or the read contained stop codons, out-of-frame junctions, or ambiguous translated residues. A V3J clonotype was defined by an identical inferred V gene, J gene, and CDR3 amino acid sequence. Percentage overlap between repertoires was computed as shared unique clonotypes divided by the size of the smaller repertoire. Three approaches were used to assess repertoire richness: RTK rarefaction, the Chao1 estimator, and Recon v2.1 estimates of unobserved clonotypes. Generation probabilities for all TCRbeta clonotypes obtained by the gDNA method from a handful of donors were computed using OLGA. The source is immuneACCESS, and TCRdb retained only in-frame sequences with V and J called. Part of the clones is not carried over; for the studies checked, unresolved V genes explain less than half of this, and the remainder is unexplained. V and J calls and clone size follow that table, whereas D and trimming were derived from the DNA. Recorded for this sample are some 2,400,000 clones; approximately 95% of them occurred a single time. The top ten hold approximately 0.13% of the sample.

The donors were healthy, HIV-negative adults who had no recently reported acute infections or vaccinations. Every donor was a Caucasian adult residing in Nashville, Tennessee, USA. CD4+ T cells were enriched through magnetic negative selection, after which naive cells were positively selected on CD45RA and the remaining negative fraction served as the memory subset. Blood was obtained by leukapheresis, after which PBMCs were separated by Ficoll-Histopaque density gradient centrifugation and cryopreserved in liquid nitrogen vapor phase. Purity and quantity of every magnetically sorted T cell population were checked by analytical flow cytometry. Genomic DNA was isolated from each sorted fraction and quantified by UV absorbance on a Nanodrop 2000c. From a lookup of the germline V gene, CDR1 and CDR2 are SGDLS and YYNGEE. The CDR3, from cysteine to phenylalanine, totals 15 residues. Just CDR3 DNA is preserved here, 45 bases in frame from base 1. The junction carries 16 bases between V and J, which are trimmed by 4 bases and 6 bases respectively.

The receptor comes from a young man in good health. The chain is encoded by TRBV9 joined to TRBJ1-4, with no confidently assigned D gene. Material for sequencing was naive CD4+ T cells sorted from blood. The cell subset or site label corresponds to: CD45RA+ positively selected. The CDR3 amino acid sequence is: CASSIQGKGDEKLFF. The DNA reads TGTGCCAGCAGCATTCAAGGGAAGGGTGATGAAAAACTGTTTTTT.